The 25 T cell receptor beta chains reported below all come from one sample, sequenced in a study of cytomegalovirus exposure and HLA in healthy donors. PCR was performed using 60 Vbeta and 13 Jbeta primers. Assay: immunoSEQ multiplex PCR; the TCRdb copy retains only in-frame clones and omits some. The sample data list about 120,000 clones. Material for sequencing was PBMCs. These receptors all stem from a man aged 18 to 29 in good health and CMV-seronegative.

The V call is TRBV30, the J call TRBJ1-3; 9 bases line up with TRBD1. The trim removed 5 bases at V and 2 bases at J, leaving 7 bases unmatched. CDR1 is GTSNPN, CDR2 SVGIG, per germline (reference sequence). The CDR3 is 15 amino acids. CDR3 loop: CAWLKQGAPGNTIYF. DNA of the CDR3: TGTGCCTGGTTGAAACAGGGGGCGCCTGGAAACACCATATATTTT.

The chain combines TRBV18 with TRBJ1-4; a weak D match, TRBD1 (5 bases). The CDR3 consists of 15 residues. Germline V gene lookup returns CDR1 KGHSH and CDR2 LQKENI. V was trimmed by 6 bases and J by 5 bases, leaving 16 bases between them. The CDR3 DNA reads TGTGCCAGCTCCCTCAGGAGGGGAGAAAATGAAAAACTGTTTTTT. It specifies CASSLRRGENEKLFF.

V gene TRBV2 combines with J gene TRBJ2-7; TRBD1 aligns across 10 bases. The CDR3 consists of 15 residues. After removal of 6 bases from V and 3 bases from J, the junction contained 8 bases not matched to a gene. Looked up from germline, CDR1 is SNHLY and CDR2 is FYNNEI. The DNA for the CDR3 is TGTGCCAGCAGCGAAAGGGGACAGGGGATCTACGAGCAGTACTTC. Encoded protein: CASSERGQGIYEQYF.

The rearrangement links TRBV11-2 to TRBJ2-7; no firm D call. Germline V gene data show CDR1 as SGHAT and CDR2 as FQNNGV. V lost 5 bases to trimming and J lost 3 bases, with 5 bases between them. The CDR3 totals 11 residues. CDR3 residues: CASSTIYEQYF. DNA for the CDR3: TGTGCCAGCAGCACAATCTACGAGCAGTACTTC.

The chain links TRBV5-1 to TRBJ1-1; D unclear. The CDR3 has 13 residues. Trimming removed 4 bases at V and 3 bases at J, with 10 bases between. CDR1 SGHRS and CDR2 YFSETQ come from the germline V gene. The CDR3 region is CASSPGLDTEAFF. CDR3 in DNA: TGCGCCAGCAGCCCAGGACTGGACACTGAAGCTTTCTTT.

This rearrangement joins TRBV7-8 to TRBJ2-6; TRBD1 matches 7 bases. Germline V gives CDR1 SGHVS, CDR2 FQNEAQ. Losses at the gene ends were 3 bases for V and 0 bases for J; bases not matched to a gene: 11. The CDR3 length is 19 residues. CDR3: CASSLGTDLLSSGANVLTF. For the CDR3, the DNA is TGTGCCAGCAGCTTGGGGACAGATTTACTTAGCTCTGGGGCCAACGTCCTGACTTTC.

V usage is TRBV9 and J usage is TRBJ2-4; D is perhaps TRBD1 (5 bases). CDR3 length: 15 amino acids. From germline, CDR1 is SGDLS and CDR2 YYNGEE. V was pared by 0 bases and J by 3 bases, with 10 bases between. The chain's CDR3 is CASSVEGMGKNIQYF. The DNA for the CDR3 is TGTGCCAGCAGCGTAGAGGGGATGGGCAAAAACATTCAGTACTTC. Full variable domain (outside the CDR3, taken from reference TRBV9 and TRBJ2-4): DSGVTQTPKHLITATGQRVTLRCSPRSGDLSVYWYQQSLDQGLQFLIQYYNGEERAKGNILERFSAQQFPDLHSELNLSSLELGDSALYFCASSVEGMGKNIQYFGAGTRLSVL.

V is TRBV7-8 and J is TRBJ2-5, with D possibly TRBD2 on 7 matching bases. The J call could be wrong; TRBJ2-7 is a better fit for the DNA end. Germline-derived CDR1 and CDR2 are SGHVS and FQNEAQ. The CDR3 spans 16 residues. Here the CDR3 DNA reads TGTGCCAGCAGCTCCAGACGGGGGGCCCTTTCCTACGAGCAGTACTTC. This encodes CASSSRRGALSYEQYF.

Turning to this clone: Within the sample, other DNA sequences also encode this same CDR3. V is TRBV6-5 and J is TRBJ2-7; D possibly corresponds to TRBD2 (6 bases). The CDR3 consists of 16 residues. CDR1 MNHEY and CDR2 SVGAGI come from the germline V gene. V lost 2 bases, J lost 2 bases, and 16 bases lay in between. CDR3 coding DNA: TGTGCCAGCAGTTACCAAATACTAGGAGGGCCCTACGAGCAGTACTTC. This gives the protein CASSYQILGGPYEQYF.

V usage is TRBV5-5 and J usage is TRBJ1-1; D is uncertain. CDR1 and CDR2 (germline): SGHKS, YYEKEE (reference sequence). Trimming cost V 2 bases and J 7 bases, with 9 bases left between them. The CDR3 is made up of 12 amino acids. CDR3 bases: TGTGCCAGCAGCTTAAACAAAAATGAAGCTTTCTTT. This translates into CASSLNKNEAFF. Looking up the rest from reference TRBV5-5 and TRBJ1-1 gives the full variable domain: DAGVTQSPTHLIKTRGQQVTLRCSPISGHKSVSWYQQVLGQGPQFIFQYYEKEERGRGNFPDRFSARQFPNYSSELNVNALLLGDSALYLCASSLNKNEAFFGQGTRLTVV.

The rearrangement uses TRBV9 and TRBJ2-1; perhaps TRBD2 as D (5 bases). V was pared by 3 bases and J by 4 bases, with 11 bases between. This CDR3 contains 14 residues. Germline-derived CDR1 and CDR2 are SGDLS and YYNGEE. DNA of the CDR3: TGTGCCAGCAGCGCCTGGACTGGGTACAATGAGCAGTTCTTC. Its protein product is CASSAWTGYNEQFF.

V and J are TRBV27 and TRBJ1-1, with a weak D call TRBD1 (6 bases). Trimming pared 5 bases from V and 2 bases from J, leaving 9 bases between. The CDR3 loop spans 13 amino acids. In germline, CDR1 is MNHEY, CDR2 SMNVEV (reference sequence). DNA of the CDR3: TGTGCCAGCAGTGCACAGGGAAACACTGAAGCTTTCTTT. As protein: CASSAQGNTEAFF.

J is TRBJ1-4 and V is TRBV2; 11 bases are a match to TRBD1. The germline gives CDR1 SNHLY, CDR2 FYNNEI. The CDR3 consists of 13 residues. Trimming took 5 bases from V and 8 from J; bases not matched to a gene: 1. The CDR3 protein is CASSRTGGEKLFF. CDR3 nucleotides: TGTGCCAGCAGTCGGACAGGGGGCGAAAAACTGTTTTTT.

This chain connects TRBV7-9 to TRBJ2-7; 10 bases match TRBD1. V trimming: 4 bases; J trimming: 7 bases; junction bases outside the gene matches: 10. Germline V gene data show CDR1 as SEHNR and CDR2 as FQNEAQ (reference sequence). CDR3 size: 15 residues. CDR3 bases: TGTGCCAGCAGCTCCCTCCGACAGGGGGCGAGGGAGCAGTACTTC. It specifies CASSSLRQGAREQYF.

The chain uses TRBV19 and TRBJ2-4; D perhaps matches TRBD1 (6 bases). Germline assignment: CDR1 LNHDA and CDR2 SQIVND (reference sequence). V dropped 7 bases and J dropped 8 bases, with 18 bases sitting between them. The CDR3 totals 14 residues. The CDR3 region is CASMPPGPGDIQYF. The CDR3 DNA reads as TGTGCCAGTATGCCCCCGGGCCCAGGGGACATTCAGTACTTC. Based on the CDR3 plus reference TRBV19 and TRBJ2-4, the full variable domain is DGGITQSPKYLFRKEGQNVTLSCEQNLNHDAMYWYRQDPGQGLRLIYYSQIVNDFQKGDIAEGYSVSREKKESFPLTVTSAQKNPTAFYLCASMPPGPGDIQYFGAGTRLSVL.

The chain combines TRBV9 with TRBJ2-3, with 11 bases fitting TRBD2. The CDR3 loop spans 16 amino acids. From germline, CDR1 is SGDLS and CDR2 YYNGEE. With V trimmed by 4 bases and J by 5 bases, 9 bases remained unmatched. CDR3 bases: TGTGCCAGCAGCCCCTATAGCGGGGGGGCAGGAGATACGCAGTATTTT. The encoded protein is CASSPYSGGAGDTQYF. The full variable domain, completed using reference TRBV9 and TRBJ2-3, is DSGVTQTPKHLITATGQRVTLRCSPRSGDLSVYWYQQSLDQGLQFLIQYYNGEERAKGNILERFSAQQFPDLHSELNLSSLELGDSALYFCASSPYSGGAGDTQYFGPGTRLTVL.

This chain joins TRBV30 and TRBJ1-2; 7 bases are shared with TRBD1. Germline CDR1 is GTSNPN and CDR2 is SVGIG (reference sequence). J gave up 5 bases and V 4 bases, and 13 bases lay outside the gene matches. The CDR3 sequence is 15 residues long. CDR3 sequence: CAWTLRDSYVYGYTF. The DNA of the CDR3 is TGTGCCTGGACTCTCCGGGACAGTTATGTATATGGCTACACCTTC.

The genes are TRBV5-1 and TRBJ1-2, with D tentatively TRBD1 (6 bases). Per germline, CDR1 SGHRS and CDR2 YFSETQ. The ends were cut back, 5 bases at V and 3 bases at J, with 14 bases in the middle. The CDR3 is 14 amino acids. The CDR3 region has the DNA TGCGCCAGCAGTTCTAAACAGGGTGACTATGGCTACACCTTC. This gives the protein CASSSKQGDYGYTF.

This chain joins TRBV9 and TRBJ2-7, with TRBD1 matching 8 bases. The CDR3 covers 15 residues. Germline V gene data show CDR1 as SGDLS and CDR2 as YYNGEE. Trimming removed 0 bases from V and 7 bases from J; junction bases left unmatched: 9. The CDR3 loop is CASSVGVTGVREQYF. The CDR3 region has the DNA TGTGCCAGCAGCGTAGGGGTGACAGGGGTGAGGGAGCAGTACTTC.

The genes are TRBV10-1 and TRBJ2-7, with 8 bases fitting TRBD2. The germline V gene encodes CDR1 WNHNN and CDR2 SYGVQD (reference sequence). The junction had 7 bases not matched to a gene; V was cut back by 6 bases and J by 3 bases. The CDR3 loop spans 14 amino acids. CDR3 nucleotide sequence: TGCGCCAGCAGCCCGGGACTAGGCTTCTACGAGCAGTACTTC. This sequence encodes CASSPGLGFYEQYF.

The V and J genes are TRBV30 and TRBJ1-1, with 7 bases identical to TRBD1. Germline V gene data show CDR1 as GTSNPN and CDR2 as SVGIG (reference sequence). V was clipped by 2 bases and J by 6 bases; unmatched bases: 12. The CDR3 runs to 15 residues. The DNA of the CDR3 is TGTGCCTGGAGTTTGCTGACAGGGAAGGTGGCTGAAGCTTTCTTT. Amino acids: CAWSLLTGKVAEAFF.

V and J are TRBV15 and TRBJ1-1; 9 nucleotides line up with TRBD1. The CDR3 spans 14 residues. The V gene's germline CDR1 is LNHNV and CDR2 YYDKDF (reference sequence). V lost 4 bases to trimming and J lost 4 bases; unmatched junction nucleotides: 4. The CDR3 spells CATSIGQGITEAFF. In DNA, the CDR3 is TGTGCCACCAGCATCGGACAGGGGATCACTGAAGCTTTCTTT.

The J gene is TRBJ1-5, the V gene TRBV7-9, with D possibly matching TRBD1 (5 bases). Between the trimmed V and J ends, which lost 2 bases and 4 bases, there was a span of 6 bases. The CDR3 sequence is 13 residues long. The germline CDR1 and CDR2 sequences are SEHNR and FQNEAQ (reference sequence). The DNA of the CDR3 is TGTGCCAGCAGCTTACAGGGTAATCAGCCCCAGCATTTT. Its translation is CASSLQGNQPQHF.

J is TRBJ1-4 and V is TRBV10-3; TRBD1 is a possible D gene (5 bases). CDR3 length: 19 amino acids. V was pared by 4 bases and J by 0 bases, with 21 bases between. Germline CDR1 is ENHRY and CDR2 is SYGVKD. The CDR3 is CAISGGGLKPLPTNEKLFF. CDR3 in DNA: TGTGCCATCAGTGGGGGGGGACTTAAACCCCTCCCAACTAATGAAAAACTGTTTTTT.

The chain joins TRBV27 to TRBJ1-2; 8 bases are shared with TRBD1. CDR1 MNHEY and CDR2 SMNVEV come from the germline V gene (reference sequence). This CDR3 has 14 amino acids. Trimming cost V 6 bases and J 12 bases; bases outside gene matches: 15. The chain's CDR3 is CASRLRGTGNPDTF. In DNA form, the CDR3 reads TGTGCCAGCAGACTTAGGGGGACAGGCAATCCAGACACCTTC.